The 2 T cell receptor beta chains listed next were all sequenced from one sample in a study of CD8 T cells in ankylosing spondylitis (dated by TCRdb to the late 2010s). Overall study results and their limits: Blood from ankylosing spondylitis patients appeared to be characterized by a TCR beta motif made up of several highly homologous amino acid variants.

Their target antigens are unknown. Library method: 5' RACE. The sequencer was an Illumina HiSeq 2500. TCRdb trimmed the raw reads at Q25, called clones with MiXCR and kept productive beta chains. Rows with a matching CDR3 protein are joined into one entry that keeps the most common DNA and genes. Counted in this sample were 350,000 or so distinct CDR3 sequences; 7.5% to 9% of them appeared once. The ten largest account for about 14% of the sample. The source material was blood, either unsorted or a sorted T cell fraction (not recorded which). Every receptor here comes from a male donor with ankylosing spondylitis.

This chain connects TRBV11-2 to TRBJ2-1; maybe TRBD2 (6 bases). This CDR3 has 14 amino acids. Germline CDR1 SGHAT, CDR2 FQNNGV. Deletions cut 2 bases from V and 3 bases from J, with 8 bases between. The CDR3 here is CASSLREIYNEQFF. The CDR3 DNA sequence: TGTGCCAGCAGCTTACGGGAGATCTACAATGAGCAGTTCTTC.

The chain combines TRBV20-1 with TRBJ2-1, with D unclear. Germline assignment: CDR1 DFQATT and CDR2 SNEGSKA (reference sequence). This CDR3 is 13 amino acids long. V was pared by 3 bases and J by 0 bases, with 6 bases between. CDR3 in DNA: TGCAGTGCTAGCAGGAGCTCCTACAATGAGCAGTTCTTC. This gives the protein CSASRSSYNEQFF.